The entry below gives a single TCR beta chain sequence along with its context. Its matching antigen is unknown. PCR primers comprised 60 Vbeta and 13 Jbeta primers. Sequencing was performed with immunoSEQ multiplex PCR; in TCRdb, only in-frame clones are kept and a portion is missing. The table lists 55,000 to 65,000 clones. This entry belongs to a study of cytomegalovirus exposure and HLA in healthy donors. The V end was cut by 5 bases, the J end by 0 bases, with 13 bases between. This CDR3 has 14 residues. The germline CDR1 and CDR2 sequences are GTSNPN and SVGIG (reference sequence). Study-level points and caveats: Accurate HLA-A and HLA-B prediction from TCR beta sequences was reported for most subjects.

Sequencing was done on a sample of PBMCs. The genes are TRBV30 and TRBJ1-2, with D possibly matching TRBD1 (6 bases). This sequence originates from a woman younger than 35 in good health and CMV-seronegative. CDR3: CAWADRLTNYGYTF. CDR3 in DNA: TGTGCCTGGGCCGACAGGCTAACTAACTATGGCTACACCTTC.